This T cell receptor beta chain was recovered during a study of T-cell memory formation after mild COVID-19. This clonotype was recorded a few times. One entry per CDR3 protein results from TCRdb running MiXCR on the 5' RACE reads. This sample has 300,000 to 400,000 distinct CDR3 sequences, with approximately 15% found just once. This TCR came from a man younger than 35 who had mild COVID-19 (a few samples of this study predate the infection). Cell type and time point are not known. Source material: PBMCs or a T cell subset sorted from them (not recorded which).

In DNA, the CDR3 is TGTGCCAGCAGCCTGACCGGTGCAACTAATGAAAAACTGTTTTTT. Protein product: CASSLTGATNEKLFF. The chain combines TRBV6-5 with TRBJ1-4, with D uncertain. Germline-derived CDR1 and CDR2 are MNHEY and SVGAGI. This CDR3 is 15 amino acids long. V was pared by 6 bases and J by 0 bases, with 11 bases between.